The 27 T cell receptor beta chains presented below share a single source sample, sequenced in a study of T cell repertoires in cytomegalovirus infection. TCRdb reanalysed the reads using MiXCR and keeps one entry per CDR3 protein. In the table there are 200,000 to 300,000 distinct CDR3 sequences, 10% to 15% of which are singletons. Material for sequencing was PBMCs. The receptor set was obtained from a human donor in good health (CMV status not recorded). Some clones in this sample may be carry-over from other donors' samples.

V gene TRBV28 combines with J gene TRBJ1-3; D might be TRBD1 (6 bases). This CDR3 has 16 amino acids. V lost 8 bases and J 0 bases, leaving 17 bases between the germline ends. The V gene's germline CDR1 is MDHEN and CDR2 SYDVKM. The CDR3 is CASLAQGINSGNTIYF. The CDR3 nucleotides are TGTGCCAGCCTAGCACAGGGTATCAACTCTGGAAACACCATATATTTT.

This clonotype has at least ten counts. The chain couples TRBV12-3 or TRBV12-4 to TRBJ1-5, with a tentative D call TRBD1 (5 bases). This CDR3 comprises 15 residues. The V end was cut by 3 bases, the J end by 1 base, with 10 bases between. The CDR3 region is CASSLGAGSNQPQHF. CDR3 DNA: TGTGCCAGCAGTTTGGGAGCAGGGAGCAATCAGCCCCAGCATTTT.

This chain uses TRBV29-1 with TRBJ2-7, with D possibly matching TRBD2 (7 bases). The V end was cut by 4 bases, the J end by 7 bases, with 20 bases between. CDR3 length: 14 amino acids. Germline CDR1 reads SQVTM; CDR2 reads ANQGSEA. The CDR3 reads CSVGAGRGAEEQYF. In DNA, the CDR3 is TGCAGCGTTGGGGCTGGACGGGGGGCTGAGGAGCAGTACTTC.

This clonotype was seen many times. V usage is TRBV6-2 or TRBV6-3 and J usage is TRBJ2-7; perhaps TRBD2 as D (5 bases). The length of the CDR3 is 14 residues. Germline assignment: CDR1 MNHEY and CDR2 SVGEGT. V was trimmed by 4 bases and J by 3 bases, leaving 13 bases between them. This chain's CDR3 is CASSLGGMNYEQYF. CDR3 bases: TGTGCCAGCAGTTTAGGAGGCATGAACTACGAGCAGTACTTC.

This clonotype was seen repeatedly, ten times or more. The CDR3: CASSPARGGGRFEQYF. CDR3 nucleotides: TGTGCCAGCAGCCCCGCGCGTGGCGGAGGTCGGTTCGAGCAGTACTTC. This rearrangement joins TRBV7-2 to TRBJ2-7; D possibly corresponds to TRBD2 (5 bases). The CDR3 is 16 amino acids. Per germline, CDR1 SGHTA and CDR2 FQGNSA. The V end was cut by 5 bases, the J end by 6 bases, with 23 bases between. The full variable domain, completed using reference TRBV7-2 and TRBJ2-7, is GAGVSQSPSNKVTEKGKDVELRCDPISGHTALYWYRQSLGQGLEFLIYFQGNSAPDKSGLPSDRFSAERTGGSVSTLTIQRTQQEDSAVYLCASSPARGGGRFEQYFGPGTRLTVT.

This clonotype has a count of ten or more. In DNA form, the CDR3 reads TGTGCCAGCAGTTATGGTAGTCAATCCCTCTATGGCTACACCTTC. It codes for CASSYGSQSLYGYTF. This chain connects TRBV6-1 to TRBJ1-2; no clear D gene. This CDR3 has 15 residues. V shed 5 bases and J shed 4 bases, with 17 bases lying between them. Germline loops: CDR1 MNHNS, CDR2 SASEGT.

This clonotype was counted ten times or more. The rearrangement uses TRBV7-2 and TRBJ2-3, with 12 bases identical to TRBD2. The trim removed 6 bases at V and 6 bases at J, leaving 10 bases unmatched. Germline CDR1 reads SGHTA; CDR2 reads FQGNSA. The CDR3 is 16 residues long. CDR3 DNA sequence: TGTGCCAGCAGTGCCCGGTCTAGCGGGGGGGGCGATACGCAGTATTTT. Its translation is CASSARSSGGGDTQYF.

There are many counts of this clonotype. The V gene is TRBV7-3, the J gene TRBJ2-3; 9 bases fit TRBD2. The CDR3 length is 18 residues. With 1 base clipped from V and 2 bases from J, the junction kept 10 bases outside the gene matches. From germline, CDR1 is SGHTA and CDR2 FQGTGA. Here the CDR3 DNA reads TGTGCCAGCAGCTTAAAGCGGGAGGTGTCGGGGTACACAGATACGCAGTATTTT. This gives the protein CASSLKREVSGYTDTQYF. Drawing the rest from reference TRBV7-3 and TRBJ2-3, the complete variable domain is GAGVSQTPSNKVTEKGKYVELRCDPISGHTALYWYRQSLGQGPEFLIYFQGTGAADDSGLPNDRFFAVRPEGSVSTLKIQRTERGDSAVYLCASSLKREVSGYTDTQYFGPGTRLTVL.

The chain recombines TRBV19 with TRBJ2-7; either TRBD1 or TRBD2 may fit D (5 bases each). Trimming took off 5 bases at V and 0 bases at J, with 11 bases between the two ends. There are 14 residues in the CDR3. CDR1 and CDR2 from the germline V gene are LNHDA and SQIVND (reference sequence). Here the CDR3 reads CASSPGRSSYEQYF. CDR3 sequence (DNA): TGTGCCAGTAGTCCGGGACGCTCCTCCTACGAGCAGTACTTC.

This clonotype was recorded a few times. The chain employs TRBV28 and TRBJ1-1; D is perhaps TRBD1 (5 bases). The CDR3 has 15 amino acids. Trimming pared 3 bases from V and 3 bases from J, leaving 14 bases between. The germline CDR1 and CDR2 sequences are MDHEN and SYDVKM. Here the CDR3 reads CASSFRGAVDTEAFF. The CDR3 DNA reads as TGTGCCAGCAGTTTTCGAGGGGCGGTCGACACTGAAGCTTTCTTT.

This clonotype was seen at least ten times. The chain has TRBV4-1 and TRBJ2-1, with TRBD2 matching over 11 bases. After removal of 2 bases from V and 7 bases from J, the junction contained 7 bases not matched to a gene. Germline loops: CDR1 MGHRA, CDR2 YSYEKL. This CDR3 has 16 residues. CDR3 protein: CASSQTASGRRNEQFF. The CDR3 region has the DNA TGCGCCAGCAGCCAAACAGCTAGCGGGAGGAGGAATGAGCAGTTCTTC.

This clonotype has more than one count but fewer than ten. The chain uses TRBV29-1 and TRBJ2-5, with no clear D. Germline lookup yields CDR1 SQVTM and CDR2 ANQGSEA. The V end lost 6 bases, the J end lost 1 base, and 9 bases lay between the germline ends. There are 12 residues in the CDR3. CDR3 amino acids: CSVLETQETQYF. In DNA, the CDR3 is TGCAGCGTGCTGGAGACCCAAGAGACCCAGTACTTC.

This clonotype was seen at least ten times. CDR3 DNA: TGTGCCAGCAGCTTAGAGGGCGGAAACTACGAGCAGTACTTC. This translates into CASSLEGGNYEQYF. The rearrangement links TRBV7-2 to TRBJ2-7; D unresolved. The CDR3 has 14 amino acids. In germline, CDR1 is SGHTA, CDR2 FQGNSA. V was trimmed by 1 base and J by 3 bases, leaving 10 bases between them.

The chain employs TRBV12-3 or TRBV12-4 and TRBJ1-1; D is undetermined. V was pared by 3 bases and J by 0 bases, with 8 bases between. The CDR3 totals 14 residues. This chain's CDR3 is CASSFPPVNTEAFF. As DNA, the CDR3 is TGTGCCAGCAGTTTCCCCCCGGTGAACACTGAAGCTTTCTTT.

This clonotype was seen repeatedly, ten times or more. DNA for the CDR3: TGTGCCAGTAGTTCCACCGGGGGCTCCTACGAGCAGTACTTC. It codes for CASSSTGGSYEQYF. The rearrangement joins TRBV19 to TRBJ2-7; a possible D gene is TRBD2 (6 bases). The germline V gene has CDR1 LNHDA and CDR2 SQIVND (reference sequence). Trimming cost V 5 bases and J 0 bases, with 11 bases left between them. The CDR3 totals 14 residues. Filled out from reference TRBV19 and TRBJ2-7, the complete variable domain reads DGGITQSPKYLFRKEGQNVTLSCEQNLNHDAMYWYRQDPGQGLRLIYYSQIVNDFQKGDIAEGYSVSREKKESFPLTVTSAQKNPTAFYLCASSSTGGSYEQYFGPGTRLTVT.

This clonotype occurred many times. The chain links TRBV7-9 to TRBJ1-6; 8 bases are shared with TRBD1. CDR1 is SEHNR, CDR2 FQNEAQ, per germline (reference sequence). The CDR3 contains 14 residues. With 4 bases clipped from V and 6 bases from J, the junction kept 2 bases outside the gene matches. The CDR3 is CASSSTGVNSPLHF. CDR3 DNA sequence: TGTGCCAGCAGCTCGACAGGGGTTAATTCACCCCTCCACTTT.

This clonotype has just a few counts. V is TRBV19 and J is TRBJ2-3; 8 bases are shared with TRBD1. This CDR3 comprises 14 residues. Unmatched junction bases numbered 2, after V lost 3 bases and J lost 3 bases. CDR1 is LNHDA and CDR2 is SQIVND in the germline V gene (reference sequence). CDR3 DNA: TGTGCCAGTAGTATGCAGGGGGCTACAGATACGCAGTATTTT. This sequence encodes CASSMQGATDTQYF.

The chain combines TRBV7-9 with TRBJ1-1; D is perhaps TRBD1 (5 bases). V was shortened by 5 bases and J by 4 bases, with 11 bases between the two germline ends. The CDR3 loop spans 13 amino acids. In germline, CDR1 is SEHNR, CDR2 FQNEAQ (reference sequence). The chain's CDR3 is CASSRDSVTEAFF. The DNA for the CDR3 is TGTGCCAGCAGCCGCGACAGTGTCACTGAAGCTTTCTTT.

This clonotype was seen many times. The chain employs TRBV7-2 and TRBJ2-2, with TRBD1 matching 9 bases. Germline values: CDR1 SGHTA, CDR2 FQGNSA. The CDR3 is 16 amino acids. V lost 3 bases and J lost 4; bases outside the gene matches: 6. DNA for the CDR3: TGTGCCAGCAGCTTCTCCGGGACAGGGAGCACCGGGGAGCTGTTTTTT. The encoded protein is CASSFSGTGSTGELFF.

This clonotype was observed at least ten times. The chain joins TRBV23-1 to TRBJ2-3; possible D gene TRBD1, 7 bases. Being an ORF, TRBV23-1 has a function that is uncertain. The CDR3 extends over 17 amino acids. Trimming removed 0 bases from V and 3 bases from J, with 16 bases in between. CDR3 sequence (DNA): TGCGCCAGCAGTCAATCGTTTGGAGGGGGCCTTACAGATACGCAGTATTTT. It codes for CASSQSFGGGLTDTQYF.

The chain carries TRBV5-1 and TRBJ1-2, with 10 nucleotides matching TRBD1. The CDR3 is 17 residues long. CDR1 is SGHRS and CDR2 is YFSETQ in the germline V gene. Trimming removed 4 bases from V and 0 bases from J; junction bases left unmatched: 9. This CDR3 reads CASSPETGGWTNYGYTF. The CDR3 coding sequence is TGCGCCAGCAGCCCCGAGACAGGGGGCTGGACTAACTATGGCTACACCTTC.

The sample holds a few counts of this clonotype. The CDR3 bases are TGTGCCACCAGTGACCCTTCCCCCTACAATGAGCAGTTCTTC. It encodes CATSDPSPYNEQFF. This sequence joins TRBV24-1 and TRBJ2-1; D not resolved. There are 14 residues in the CDR3. Per the germline V gene, CDR1 is KGHDR and CDR2 is SFDVKD. Trimming cost V 4 bases and J 2 bases, with 8 bases left between them.

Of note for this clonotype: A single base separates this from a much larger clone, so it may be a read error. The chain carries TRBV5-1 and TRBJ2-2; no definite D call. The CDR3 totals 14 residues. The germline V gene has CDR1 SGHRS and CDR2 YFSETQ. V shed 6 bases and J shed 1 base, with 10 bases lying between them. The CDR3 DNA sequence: TGCGCCAGCAAAACCACCCGGAACACCGGGGAGCTGTTTTTT. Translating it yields CASKTTRNTGELFF.

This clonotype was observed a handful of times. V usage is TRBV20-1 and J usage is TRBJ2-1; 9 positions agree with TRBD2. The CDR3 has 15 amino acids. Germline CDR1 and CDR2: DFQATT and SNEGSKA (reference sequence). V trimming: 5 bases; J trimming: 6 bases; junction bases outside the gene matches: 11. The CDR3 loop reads CSAGNLAGLGNEQFF. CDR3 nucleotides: TGCAGTGCTGGAAATCTAGCGGGGTTGGGCAATGAGCAGTTCTTC.

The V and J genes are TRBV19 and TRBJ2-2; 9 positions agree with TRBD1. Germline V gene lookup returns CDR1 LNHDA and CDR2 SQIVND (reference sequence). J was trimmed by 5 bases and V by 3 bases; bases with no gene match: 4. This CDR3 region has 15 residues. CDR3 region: CASSIGTGRTGELFF. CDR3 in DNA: TGTGCCAGTAGTATTGGGACAGGGAGGACCGGGGAGCTGTTTTTT.

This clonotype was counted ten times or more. The CDR3 reads CASRGQGANNSPLHF. In DNA, the CDR3 is TGTGCCAGCAGAGGACAGGGGGCTAATAATTCACCCCTCCACTTT. This chain uses TRBV27 with TRBJ1-6, with 11 bases matching TRBD1. The junction had 3 bases not matched to a gene; V was cut back by 6 bases and J by 5 bases. The germline V gene has CDR1 MNHEY and CDR2 SMNVEV (reference sequence). CDR3 length equals 15 residues.

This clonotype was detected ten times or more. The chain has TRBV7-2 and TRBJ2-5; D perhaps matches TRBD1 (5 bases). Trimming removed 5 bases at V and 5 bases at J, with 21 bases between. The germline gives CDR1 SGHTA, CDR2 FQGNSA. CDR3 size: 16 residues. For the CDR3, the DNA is TGTGCCAGCAGCCCCGACCTGTGGGGCAACCCCGAGACCCAGTACTTC. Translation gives CASSPDLWGNPETQYF.